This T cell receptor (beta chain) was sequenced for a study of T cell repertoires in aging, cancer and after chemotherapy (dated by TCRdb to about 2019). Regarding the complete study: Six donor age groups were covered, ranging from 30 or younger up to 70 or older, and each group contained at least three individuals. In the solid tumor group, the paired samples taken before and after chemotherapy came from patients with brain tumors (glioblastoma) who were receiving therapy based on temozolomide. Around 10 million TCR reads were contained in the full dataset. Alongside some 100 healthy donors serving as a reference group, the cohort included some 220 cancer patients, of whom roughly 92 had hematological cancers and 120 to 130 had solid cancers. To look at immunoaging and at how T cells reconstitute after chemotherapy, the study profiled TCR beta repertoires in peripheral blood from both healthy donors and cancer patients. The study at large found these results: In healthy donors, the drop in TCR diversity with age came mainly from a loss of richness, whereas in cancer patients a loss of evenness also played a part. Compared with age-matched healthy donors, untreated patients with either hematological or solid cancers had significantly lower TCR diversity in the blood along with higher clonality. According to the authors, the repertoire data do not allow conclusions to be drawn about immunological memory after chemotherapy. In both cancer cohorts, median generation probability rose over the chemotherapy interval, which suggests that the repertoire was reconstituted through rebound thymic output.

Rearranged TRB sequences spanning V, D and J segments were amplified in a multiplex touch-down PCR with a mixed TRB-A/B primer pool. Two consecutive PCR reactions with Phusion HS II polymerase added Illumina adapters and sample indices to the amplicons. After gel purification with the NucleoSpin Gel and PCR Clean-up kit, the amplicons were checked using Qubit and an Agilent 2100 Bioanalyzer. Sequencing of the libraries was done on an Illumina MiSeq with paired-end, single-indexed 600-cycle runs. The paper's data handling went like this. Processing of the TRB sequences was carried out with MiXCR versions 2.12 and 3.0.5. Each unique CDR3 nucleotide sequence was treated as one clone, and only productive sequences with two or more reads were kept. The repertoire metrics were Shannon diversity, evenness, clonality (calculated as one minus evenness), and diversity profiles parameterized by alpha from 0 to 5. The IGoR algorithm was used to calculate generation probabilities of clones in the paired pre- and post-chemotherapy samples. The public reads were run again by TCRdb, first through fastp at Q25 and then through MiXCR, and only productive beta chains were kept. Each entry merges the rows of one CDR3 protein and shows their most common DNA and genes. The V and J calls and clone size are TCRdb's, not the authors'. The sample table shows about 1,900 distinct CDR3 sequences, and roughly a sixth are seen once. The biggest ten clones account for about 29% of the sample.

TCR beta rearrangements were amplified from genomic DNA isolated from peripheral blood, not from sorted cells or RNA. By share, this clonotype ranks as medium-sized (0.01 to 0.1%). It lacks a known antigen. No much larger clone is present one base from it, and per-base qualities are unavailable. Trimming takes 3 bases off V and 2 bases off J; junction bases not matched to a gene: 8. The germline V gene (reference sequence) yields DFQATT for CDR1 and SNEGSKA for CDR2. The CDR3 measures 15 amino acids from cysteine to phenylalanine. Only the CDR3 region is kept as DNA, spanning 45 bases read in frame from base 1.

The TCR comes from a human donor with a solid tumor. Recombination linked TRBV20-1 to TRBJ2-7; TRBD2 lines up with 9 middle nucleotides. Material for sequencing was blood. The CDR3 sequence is CSASGSGSTPYEQYF. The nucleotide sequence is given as TGCAGTGCTAGTGGTAGCGGGAGCACCCCCTACGAGCAGTACTTC.